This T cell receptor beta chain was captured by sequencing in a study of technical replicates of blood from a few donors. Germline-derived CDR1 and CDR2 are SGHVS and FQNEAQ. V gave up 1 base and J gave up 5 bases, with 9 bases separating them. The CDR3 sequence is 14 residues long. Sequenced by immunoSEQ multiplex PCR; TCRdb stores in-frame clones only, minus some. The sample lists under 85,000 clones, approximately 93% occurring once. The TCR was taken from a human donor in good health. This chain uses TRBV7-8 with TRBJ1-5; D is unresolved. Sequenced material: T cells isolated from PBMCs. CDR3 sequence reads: CASSLGPRDQPQHF. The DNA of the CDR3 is TGTGCCAGCAGCTTAGGCCCAAGAGATCAGCCCCAGCATTTT.